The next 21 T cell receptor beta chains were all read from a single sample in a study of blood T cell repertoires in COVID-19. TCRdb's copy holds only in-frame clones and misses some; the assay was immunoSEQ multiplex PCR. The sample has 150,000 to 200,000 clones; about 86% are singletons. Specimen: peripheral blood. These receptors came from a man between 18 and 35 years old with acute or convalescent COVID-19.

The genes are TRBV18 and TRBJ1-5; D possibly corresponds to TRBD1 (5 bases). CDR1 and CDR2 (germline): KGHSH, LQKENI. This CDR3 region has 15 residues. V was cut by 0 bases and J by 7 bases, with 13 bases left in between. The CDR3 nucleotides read TGTGCCAGCTCACCACCGGGGGGGAGCGGGCAGCCCCAGCATTTT. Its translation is CASSPPGGSGQPQHF.

CDR3 in DNA: TGTGCCAGCGGCAGGGACAGCCGACTCTCTGGAAACACCATATATTTT. Encoded protein: CASGRDSRLSGNTIYF. J is TRBJ1-3 and V is TRBV6-6, with TRBD1 matching over 7 bases. Germline CDR1 reads MNHNY; CDR2 reads SVGAGI (reference sequence). The J segment lost 0 bases and the V segment lost 8 bases, leaving 10 bases of the junction unmatched. The CDR3 extends over 16 amino acids.

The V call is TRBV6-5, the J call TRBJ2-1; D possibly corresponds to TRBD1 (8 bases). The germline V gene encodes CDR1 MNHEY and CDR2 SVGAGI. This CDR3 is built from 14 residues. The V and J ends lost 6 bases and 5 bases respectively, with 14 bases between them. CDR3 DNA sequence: TGTGCCAGCAGCTACAGGGGGGGTGACAATGAGCAGTTCTTC. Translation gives CASSYRGGDNEQFF.

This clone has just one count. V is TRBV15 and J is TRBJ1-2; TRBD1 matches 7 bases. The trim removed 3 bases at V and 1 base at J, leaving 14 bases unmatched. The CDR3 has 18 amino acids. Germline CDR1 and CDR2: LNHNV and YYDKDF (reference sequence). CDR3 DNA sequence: TGTGCCACCAGCAGCGGTACGATGGGACAGTCCCTTAACTATGGCTACACCTTC. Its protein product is CATSSGTMGQSLNYGYTF.

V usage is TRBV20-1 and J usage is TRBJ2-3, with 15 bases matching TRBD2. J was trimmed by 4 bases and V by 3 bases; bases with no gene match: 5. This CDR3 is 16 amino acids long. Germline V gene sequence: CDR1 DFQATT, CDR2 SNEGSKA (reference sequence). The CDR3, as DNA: TGCAGTGCTAGTGGACTAGCGGGGGGGCCCCCAGATACGCAGTATTTT. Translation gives CSASGLAGGPPDTQYF.

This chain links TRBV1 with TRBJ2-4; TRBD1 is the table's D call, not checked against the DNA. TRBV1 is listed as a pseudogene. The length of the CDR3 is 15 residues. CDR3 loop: CTSSQIPGTLNIQYF. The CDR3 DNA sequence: TGCACCAGCAGCCAGATTCCCGGGACACTGAACATTCAGTACTTC.

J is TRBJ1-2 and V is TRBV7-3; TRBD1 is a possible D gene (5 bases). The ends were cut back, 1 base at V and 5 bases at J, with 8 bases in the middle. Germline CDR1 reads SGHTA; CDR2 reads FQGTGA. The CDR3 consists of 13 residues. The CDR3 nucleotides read TGTGCCAGCAGCTTAATGGGGGGTTATGGCTACACCTTC. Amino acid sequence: CASSLMGGYGYTF.

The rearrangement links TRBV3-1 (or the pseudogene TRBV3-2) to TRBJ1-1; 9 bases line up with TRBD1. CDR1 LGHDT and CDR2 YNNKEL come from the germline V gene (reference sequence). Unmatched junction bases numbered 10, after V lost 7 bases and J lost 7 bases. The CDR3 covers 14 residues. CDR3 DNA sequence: TGTGCCAGCACCCCGCAACAGGGGGCGGTTGAAGCTTTCTTT. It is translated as CASTPQQGAVEAFF.

Here the CDR3 reads CASSERTGGLDSPLHF. The CDR3 DNA sequence: TGTGCCAGCAGTGAACGGACAGGCGGACTTGATTCACCCCTCCACTTT. V and J are TRBV25-1 and TRBJ1-6; 7 bases align to TRBD1. The CDR3 loop spans 16 amino acids. Germline V CDR1 and CDR2: MGHDK, SYGVNS. The V and J ends lost 2 bases and 8 bases, in that order; junction bases with no gene match: 9.

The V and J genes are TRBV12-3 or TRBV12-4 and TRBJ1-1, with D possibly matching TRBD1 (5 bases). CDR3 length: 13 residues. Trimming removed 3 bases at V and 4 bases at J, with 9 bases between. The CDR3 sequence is CASSFGGGTEAFF. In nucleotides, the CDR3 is TGTGCCAGCAGTTTTGGGGGGGGCACTGAAGCTTTCTTT.

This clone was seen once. In DNA form, the CDR3 reads TGTGCCAGCAGTTACTCGATATGGGGAGACACTGAAGCTTTCTTT. This gives the protein CASSYSIWGDTEAFF. The rearrangement joins TRBV6-5 to TRBJ1-1; D not resolved. The CDR3 loop spans 15 amino acids. The V and J ends lost 0 bases and 3 bases respectively, with 11 bases between them. CDR1 and CDR2 from the germline V gene are MNHEY and SVGAGI.

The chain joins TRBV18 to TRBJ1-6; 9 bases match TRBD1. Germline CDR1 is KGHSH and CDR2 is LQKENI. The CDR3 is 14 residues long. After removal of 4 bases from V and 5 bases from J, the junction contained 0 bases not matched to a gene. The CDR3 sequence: CASSRDRDNSPLHF. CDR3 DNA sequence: TGTGCCAGCTCACGGGACAGGGATAATTCACCCCTCCACTTT.

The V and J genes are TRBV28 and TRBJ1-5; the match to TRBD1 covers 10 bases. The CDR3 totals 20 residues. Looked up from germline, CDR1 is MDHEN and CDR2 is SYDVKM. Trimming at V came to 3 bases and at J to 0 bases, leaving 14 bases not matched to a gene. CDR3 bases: TGTGCCAGCAGTTTCCCAGGACAGGGGGGCAACTTTTATAGCAATCAGCCCCAGCATTTT. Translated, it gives CASSFPGQGGNFYSNQPQHF.

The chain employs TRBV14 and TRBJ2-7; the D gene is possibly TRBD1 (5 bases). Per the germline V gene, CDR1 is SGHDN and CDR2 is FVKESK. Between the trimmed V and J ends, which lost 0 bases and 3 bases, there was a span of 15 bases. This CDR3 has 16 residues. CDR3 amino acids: CASSQEWTLNFYEQYF. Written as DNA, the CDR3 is TGTGCCAGCAGCCAAGAATGGACATTAAATTTCTACGAGCAGTACTTC. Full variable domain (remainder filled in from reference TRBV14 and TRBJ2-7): EAGVTQFPSHSVIEKGQTVTLRCDPISGHDNLYWYRRVMGKEIKFLLHFVKESKQDESGMPNNRFLAERTGGTYSTLKVQPAELEDSGVYFCASSQEWTLNFYEQYFGPGTRLTVT.

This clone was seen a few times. The CDR3 nucleotides read TGTGCCAGCAGCACCTGGGGGGGCCACGAGCAGTACGTC. This encodes CASSTWGGHEQYV. The chain carries TRBV7-3 and TRBJ2-7; a possible D gene is TRBD2 (7 bases). In germline, CDR1 is SGHTA, CDR2 FQGTGA. The CDR3 covers 13 residues. Deletions cut 5 bases from V and 5 bases from J, with 13 bases between.

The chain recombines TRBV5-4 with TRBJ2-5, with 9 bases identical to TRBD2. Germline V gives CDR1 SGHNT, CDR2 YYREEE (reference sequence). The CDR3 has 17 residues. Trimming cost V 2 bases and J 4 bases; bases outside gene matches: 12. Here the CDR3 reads CASSFLAGGSGRETQYF. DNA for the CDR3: TGTGCCAGCAGCTTCCTTGCGGGGGGGTCCGGTAGAGAGACCCAGTACTTC.

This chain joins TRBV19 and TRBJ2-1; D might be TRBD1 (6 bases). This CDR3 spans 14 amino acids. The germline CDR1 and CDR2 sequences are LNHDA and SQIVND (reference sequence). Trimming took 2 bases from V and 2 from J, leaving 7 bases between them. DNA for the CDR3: TGTGCCAGTAGTATAAACAGGGCCTACAATGAGCAGTTCTTC. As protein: CASSINRAYNEQFF.

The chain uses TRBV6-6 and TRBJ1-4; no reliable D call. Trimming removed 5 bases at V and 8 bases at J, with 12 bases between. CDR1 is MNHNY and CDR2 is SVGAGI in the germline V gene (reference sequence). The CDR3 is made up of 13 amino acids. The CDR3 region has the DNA TGTGCCAGCAGTCGACAAGGGAGAGAAAAACTGTTTTTT. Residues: CASSRQGREKLFF.

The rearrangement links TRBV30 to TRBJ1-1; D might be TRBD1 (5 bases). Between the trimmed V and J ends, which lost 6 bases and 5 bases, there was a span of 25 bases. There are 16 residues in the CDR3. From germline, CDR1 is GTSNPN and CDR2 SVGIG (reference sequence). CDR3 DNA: TGTGCCTGCCGGGGGATGCAGTGGGCGGGGGGAACTGAAGCTTTCTTT. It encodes CACRGMQWAGGTEAFF.

The CDR3 protein is CASSEAYYEQYV. DNA for the CDR3: TGTGCCAGCAGTGAAGCTTACTACGAGCAGTACGTC. The chain couples TRBV6-1 to TRBJ2-7; D call uncertain. With 0 bases removed from V and 3 bases from J, the gap between germline ends came to 3 bases. The CDR3 loop spans 12 amino acids. CDR1 is MNHNS, CDR2 SASEGT, per germline.

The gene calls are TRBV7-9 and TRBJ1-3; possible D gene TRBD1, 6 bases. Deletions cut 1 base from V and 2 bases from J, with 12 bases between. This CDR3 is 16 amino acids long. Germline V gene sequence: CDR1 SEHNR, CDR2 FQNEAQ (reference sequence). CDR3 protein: CASSLGTGRPGNTIYF. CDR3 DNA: TGTGCCAGCAGCTTAGGCACAGGGCGCCCTGGAAACACCATATATTTT.